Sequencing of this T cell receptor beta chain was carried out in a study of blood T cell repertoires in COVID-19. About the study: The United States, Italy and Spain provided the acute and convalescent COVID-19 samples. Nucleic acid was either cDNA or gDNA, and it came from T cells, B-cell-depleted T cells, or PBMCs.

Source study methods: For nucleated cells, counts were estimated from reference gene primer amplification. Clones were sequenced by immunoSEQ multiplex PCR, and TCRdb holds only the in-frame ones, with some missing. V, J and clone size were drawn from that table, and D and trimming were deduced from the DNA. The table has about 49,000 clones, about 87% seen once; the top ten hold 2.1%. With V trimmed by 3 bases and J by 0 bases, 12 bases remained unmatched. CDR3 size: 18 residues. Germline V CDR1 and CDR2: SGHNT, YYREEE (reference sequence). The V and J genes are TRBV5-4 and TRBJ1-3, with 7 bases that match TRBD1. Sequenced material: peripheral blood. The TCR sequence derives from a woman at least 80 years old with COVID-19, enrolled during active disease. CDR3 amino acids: CASSSQGDSYFSGNTIYF. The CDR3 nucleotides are TGTGCCAGCAGCTCCCAGGGGGACAGCTACTTCTCTGGAAACACCATATATTTT.